In this sample, the clone carrying this TCR beta chain turned up once. Its antigen is unknown. CDR3 and TCR beta VDJ profiling relied on genomic DNA as the template. From the reads, TCRdb called clonotypes with MiXCR, one entry per CDR3 protein. This table has a few hundred thousand distinct CDR3 sequences, 70% to 85% appearing once. The source of the sample is a study of CD8+CD57+ T cells in acquired aplastic anemia. General study results and limits: Shared by patients and controls, some 29 CD8+ CDR3s were abundant in patients.

Only patients with CD8+CD57+ cell expansion on flow cytometry were chosen for sequencing. There was no therapy given to any patient before the blood sampling took place. In germline, CDR1 is SNHLY, CDR2 FYNNEI. This CDR3 is built from 14 residues. Between the trimmed V and J ends, which lost 6 bases and 6 bases, there was a span of 16 bases. Material for sequencing was sorted CD4+, CD8+, or CD8+CD57+ T cells (not recorded which) from PBMCs. The sequence was collected from a human donor with aplastic anemia. V and J are TRBV2 and TRBJ2-3, with D perhaps TRBD1 or TRBD2 (5 bases each). The CDR3 region is CASSYGGVPDTQYF. The CDR3 DNA reads as TGTGCCAGCAGCTATGGGGGAGTCCCTGATACGCAGTATTTT.